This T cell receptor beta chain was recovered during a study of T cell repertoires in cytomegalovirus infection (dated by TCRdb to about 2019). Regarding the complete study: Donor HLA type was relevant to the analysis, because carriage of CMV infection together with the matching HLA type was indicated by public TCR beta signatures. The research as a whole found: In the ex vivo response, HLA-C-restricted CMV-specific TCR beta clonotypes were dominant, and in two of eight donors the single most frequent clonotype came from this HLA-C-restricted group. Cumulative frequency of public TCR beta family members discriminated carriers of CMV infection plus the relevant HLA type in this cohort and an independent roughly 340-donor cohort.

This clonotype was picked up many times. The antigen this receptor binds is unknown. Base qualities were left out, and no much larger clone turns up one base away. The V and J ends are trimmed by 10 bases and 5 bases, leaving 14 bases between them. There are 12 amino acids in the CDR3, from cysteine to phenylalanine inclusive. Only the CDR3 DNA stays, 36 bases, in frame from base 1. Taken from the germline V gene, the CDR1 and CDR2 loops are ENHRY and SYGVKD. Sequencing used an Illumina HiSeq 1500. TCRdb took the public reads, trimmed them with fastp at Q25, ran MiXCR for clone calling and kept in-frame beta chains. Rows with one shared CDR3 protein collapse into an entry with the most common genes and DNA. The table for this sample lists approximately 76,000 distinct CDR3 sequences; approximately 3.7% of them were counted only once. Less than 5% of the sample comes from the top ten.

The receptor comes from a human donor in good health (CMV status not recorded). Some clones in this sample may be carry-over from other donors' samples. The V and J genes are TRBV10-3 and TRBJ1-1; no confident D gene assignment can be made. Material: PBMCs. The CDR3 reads CATRTGGTEAFF. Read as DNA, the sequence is TGTGCCACCAGGACCGGAGGGACTGAAGCTTTCTTT.